Each of the 32 T cell receptor beta chains below was sequenced from the same sample in a study of blood T cells in healthy people across ages. Together with a sample-barcoded 5' primer, a J-beta primer mix was included in a second PCR lasting about 7 to 12 cycles. TCRdb re-analysed the 5' RACE reads in MiXCR, keeping a single row per CDR3 protein. The table shows roughly 700,000 distinct CDR3 sequences, with approximately 25% occurring only once. These data were likewise used in another study, on T cells of mothers and their children.

Sequencing was carried out using blood. The origin of the receptors is a boy between 10 and 17 years old in good health.

This clonotype was detected only a few times. The chain combines TRBV5-1 with TRBJ2-5; unclear D gene. The DNA end is more similar to TRBJ2-7, so the J call may be wrong. This CDR3 contains 12 residues. Per the germline V gene, CDR1 is SGHRS and CDR2 is YFSETQ. For the CDR3, the DNA is TGCGCCAGCAGCTTGGAAATCTACGAGCAGTACTTC. Translation: CASSLEIYEQYF.

There are a few counts of this clonotype. V is TRBV6-5 and J is TRBJ2-5; 7 nucleotides agree with TRBD2. Trimming removed 2 bases from V and 5 bases from J; junction bases left unmatched: 5. This CDR3 is built from 14 residues. Germline V gene data show CDR1 as MNHEY and CDR2 as SVGAGI. CDR3 DNA sequence: TGTGCCAGCAGTTACCGGGGGGATGGGGAGACCCAGTACTTC. Its protein product is CASSYRGDGETQYF.

This sequence joins TRBV5-4 and TRBJ2-5; 9 bases agree with TRBD1. With 0 bases clipped from V and 5 bases from J, the junction kept 8 bases outside the gene matches. CDR1 is SGHNT and CDR2 is YYREEE in the germline V gene (reference sequence). CDR3 length: 16 amino acids. The CDR3 DNA reads as TGTGCCAGCAGCTTGGAGGGGACAGGGATTGGTGAGACCCAGTACTTC. This translates into CASSLEGTGIGETQYF. Full variable domain (outside the CDR3, taken from reference TRBV5-4 and TRBJ2-5): ETGVTQSPTHLIKTRGQQVTLRCSSQSGHNTVSWYQQALGQGPQFIFQYYREEENGRGNFPPRFSGLQFPNYSSELNVNALELDDSALYLCASSLEGTGIGETQYFGPGTRLLVL.

The chain carries TRBV19 and TRBJ2-2; TRBD1 might be the D (5 bases). Germline CDR1 is LNHDA and CDR2 is SQIVND (reference sequence). The CDR3 covers 15 residues. Between the trimmed V and J ends, which lost 3 bases and 6 bases, there was a span of 14 bases. The CDR3 protein is CASSMLSTESGELFF. The CDR3 DNA follows: TGTGCCAGTAGTATGCTCTCGACAGAGTCCGGGGAGCTGTTTTTT.

The chain uses TRBV11-2 and TRBJ2-2, with no clear D. V lost 9 bases and J lost 1, with 9 bases in between. CDR3 size: 13 residues. Germline CDR1 is SGHAT and CDR2 is FQNNGV. The CDR3 here is CASPRMNTGELFF. CDR3 nucleotides: TGTGCCAGTCCCAGGATGAACACCGGGGAGCTGTTTTTT.

The chain is built from TRBV29-1 and TRBJ2-1, with a tentative D call TRBD2 (6 bases). The ends were cut back, 4 bases at V and 3 bases at J, with 10 bases in the middle. Germline CDR1 and CDR2: SQVTM and ANQGSEA. The length of the CDR3 is 13 residues. The CDR3 here is CSVAGGIYNEQFF. As DNA, the CDR3 is TGCAGCGTTGCTGGCGGGATCTACAATGAGCAGTTCTTC.

V is TRBV28 and J is TRBJ2-3; 7 bases align to TRBD2. With 7 bases clipped from V and 6 bases from J, the junction kept 13 bases outside the gene matches. The CDR3 runs 15 residues. CDR1 is MDHEN and CDR2 is SYDVKM in the germline V gene. The CDR3 sequence is CASTLEAGAQDTQYF. CDR3 nucleotide sequence: TGTGCCAGCACCCTGGAGGCGGGAGCGCAGGATACGCAGTATTTT.

The chain links TRBV12-3 or TRBV12-4 to TRBJ1-6, with 7 bases that match TRBD1. The CDR3 totals 18 residues. V lost 10 bases to trimming and J lost 0 bases; unmatched junction nucleotides: 15. As DNA, the CDR3 is TGTGCCACCTCATACGCGCAGGGGGACCTCTCCTATAATTCACCCCTCCACTTT. Translating it yields CATSYAQGDLSYNSPLHF.

Note on this clonotype: Compared with germline, one end of the junction differs, possibly owing to a read error. The rearrangement joins TRBV29-1 to TRBJ2-5; D tentatively fits TRBD1 or TRBD2 (5 bases each). Germline V lookup: CDR1 SQVTM, CDR2 ANQGSEA. CDR3 length: 14 residues. CDR3 nucleotide sequence: TGCAGCGTTGTACAGGACTTGAGCTCTTACGAGCAGCACTTC. This gives the protein CSVVQDLSSYEQHF. The whole variable domain, filled in from reference TRBV29-1 and TRBJ2-5, reads SAVISQKPSRDICQRGTSLTIQCQVDSQVTMMFWYRQQPGQSLTLIATANQGSEATYESGFVIDKFPISRPNLTFSTLTVSNMSPEDSSIYLCSVVQDLSSYEQHFGPGTRLLVL.

The chain employs TRBV4-3 and TRBJ2-1, with D perhaps TRBD2 (6 bases). V lost 0 bases and J 4 bases, leaving 10 bases between the germline ends. Germline values: CDR1 LGHNA, CDR2 YSLEER. The CDR3 length is 15 residues. The CDR3 DNA sequence: TGCGCCAGCAGCCAAGAAGGGGACTTATACAATGAGCAGTTCTTC. It translates to CASSQEGDLYNEQFF.

V usage is TRBV24-1 and J usage is TRBJ1-2; D gene ambiguous. The V end was cut by 3 bases, the J end by 3 bases, with 4 bases between. CDR1 is KGHDR and CDR2 is SFDVKD in the germline V gene. This CDR3 is built from 12 residues. In DNA, the CDR3 is TGTGCCACCAGTGATCCCTACTATGGCTACACCTTC. As protein: CATSDPYYGYTF.

This clonotype was found a few times. This chain uses TRBV20-1 with TRBJ2-1; TRBD1 matches 10 bases. Germline V gives CDR1 DFQATT, CDR2 SNEGSKA (reference sequence). CDR3 length: 16 residues. Losses at the gene ends were 3 bases for V and 4 bases for J; bases not matched to a gene: 9. The DNA for the CDR3 is TGCAGTGCTAGGCCCACCGGGACAGGGGATTACAATGAGCAGTTCTTC. It specifies CSARPTGTGDYNEQFF.

The chain has TRBV20-1 and TRBJ2-3; 10 bases match TRBD1. V lost 1 base, J lost 3 bases, and 4 bases stayed unmatched. The length of the CDR3 is 15 residues. Per the germline V gene, CDR1 is DFQATT and CDR2 is SNEGSKA (reference sequence). The CDR3 DNA follows: TGCAGTGCTAGAGGACAGGGGGCGTTGACAGATACGCAGTATTTT. Amino acids: CSARGQGALTDTQYF.

This clonotype turned up a few times. The chain employs TRBV5-1 and TRBJ2-6; D might be TRBD1 (6 bases). This CDR3 comprises 15 residues. Deletions cut 3 bases from V and 4 bases from J, with 11 bases between. Germline CDR1 SGHRS, CDR2 YFSETQ. The CDR3 DNA reads as TGCGCCAGCAGCTCTACAGGGAGCGGGGCCAACGTCCTGACTTTC. The encoded protein is CASSSTGSGANVLTF.

This clonotype was counted once. The rearrangement links TRBV27 to TRBJ1-2, with D perhaps TRBD1 (6 bases). V was clipped by 1 base and J by 2 bases, with 11 bases between them. The germline V gene has CDR1 MNHEY and CDR2 SMNVEV (reference sequence). The CDR3 spans 15 residues. The CDR3 DNA reads TGTGCCAGCAGTTTATTCGCAGGGGTGAACTATGGCTACACCTTC. Amino acids: CASSLFAGVNYGYTF.

This chain connects TRBV9 to TRBJ2-6; the match to TRBD2 covers 9 bases. V dropped 6 bases and J dropped 1; count of bases not matched to a gene: 8. The CDR3 runs to 17 residues. The germline gives CDR1 SGDLS, CDR2 YYNGEE. The CDR3 reads CASTLERGASGANVLTF. The CDR3 DNA sequence: TGTGCCAGCACTCTGGAGCGGGGGGCTTCTGGGGCCAACGTCCTGACTTTC.

This clonotype has more than one count but fewer than ten. Its ends do not fully match the called genes, so a read error is possible. The V gene is TRBV7-8, the J gene TRBJ1-4; 9 nucleotides align to TRBD1. From germline, CDR1 is SGHVS and CDR2 FQNEAQ. This CDR3 spans 14 amino acids. DNA of the CDR3: TGTGCCAGCAGCCCGGGACAGGGTATTGAAGAACTGTTTTTT. It translates to CASSPGQGIEELFF.

The chain links TRBV28 to TRBJ2-7; a possible D gene is TRBD2 (5 bases). Per the germline V gene, CDR1 is MDHEN and CDR2 is SYDVKM. This CDR3 is built from 13 residues. V was trimmed by 6 bases and J by 6 bases, leaving 15 bases between them. The CDR3 nucleotides are TGTGCCAGCAGGGCCTCCCTAGCTTCCGAGCAGTACTTC. Amino acid sequence: CASRASLASEQYF.

A few counts support this clonotype. The chain has TRBV5-6 and TRBJ2-4; TRBD2 agrees at 8 bases. CDR3 length: 14 residues. The germline gives CDR1 SGHDT, CDR2 YYEEEE. The trim removed 2 bases at V and 8 bases at J, leaving 6 bases unmatched. The CDR3, as DNA: TGTGCCAGCAGCTTCAGGACTAGCCTTGACATTCAGTACTTC. Protein sequence: CASSFRTSLDIQYF.

This clonotype was counted between two and nine times. A much larger clone lies a single base off, so this may be a read error. The rearrangement links TRBV2 to TRBJ1-4, with D possibly TRBD1 on 5 matching bases. The CDR3 loop spans 14 amino acids. Germline V gene sequence: CDR1 SNHLY, CDR2 FYNNEI. V lost 4 bases, J lost 7 bases, and 13 bases lay in between. CDR3 loop: CASSGNRGSEKLFF. The CDR3 DNA reads as TGTGCCAGCAGTGGAAACCGGGGCAGTGAAAAACTGTTTTTT. Using reference TRBV2 and TRBJ1-4 for the parts outside the CDR3, the full variable domain is EPEVTQTPSHQVTQMGQEVILRCVPISNHLYFYWYRQILGQKVEFLVSFYNNEISEKSEIFDDQFSVERPDGSNFTLKIRSTKLEDSAMYFCASSGNRGSEKLFFGSGTQLSVL.

This clonotype showed up just a few times. The J gene is TRBJ2-2, the V gene TRBV12-3 or TRBV12-4; D gene uncertain. Trimming took off 7 bases at V and 4 bases at J, with 4 bases between the two ends. The CDR3 length is 11 residues. The CDR3 DNA reads TGTGCCAGCAAGCGCACCGGGGAGCTGTTTTTT. Translated: CASKRTGELFF.

The rearrangement joins TRBV27 to TRBJ2-1; 11 nucleotides match TRBD2. TRBJ2-5 explains the end of the DNA better; the J call may be wrong. The CDR3 is made up of 16 amino acids. Germline-derived CDR1 and CDR2 are MNHEY and SMNVEV (reference sequence). The CDR3 DNA sequence: TGTGCCAGCAGTTTATTTTTAGCGGGAGGGTCGGAGACCCAGTACTTC. Encoded protein: CASSLFLAGGSETQYF.

The genes are TRBV5-8 and TRBJ2-5; D unresolved. V lost 4 bases and J 14 bases, leaving 6 bases between the germline ends. The CDR3 extends over 8 amino acids. From germline, CDR1 is SGHTS and CDR2 YDEGEE. CDR3 DNA sequence: TGTGCCAGCAGCCCCCTTTACTTC. This sequence encodes CASSPLYF.

The rearrangement uses TRBV9 and TRBJ1-3, with D maybe TRBD1 (5 bases). V gave up 3 bases and J gave up 0 bases, with 37 bases separating them. The CDR3 consists of 24 residues. Looked up from germline, CDR1 is SGDLS and CDR2 is YYNGEE. The CDR3, as DNA: TGTGCCAGCAGCGATAATCCAAACCGGGACGGCATGATCGTTGGGGCTAGCTCTGGAAACACCATATATTTT. Its protein product is CASSDNPNRDGMIVGASSGNTIYF.

The chain uses TRBV13 and TRBJ2-1, with 10 nucleotides matching TRBD2. The CDR3 consists of 14 residues. V was pared by 4 bases and J by 5 bases, with 2 bases of the junction left unmatched. Germline CDR1 reads PRHDT; CDR2 reads FYEKMQ (reference sequence). CDR3 region: CASSCGLADNEQFF. The DNA of the CDR3 is TGTGCCAGCAGCTGCGGACTAGCGGACAATGAGCAGTTCTTC.

This clonotype was seen only a few times. The DNA for the CDR3 is TGTGCCAGCAGTCGTCTAGCGGGGGGCAATGAGCAGTTCTTC. Translated, it gives CASSRLAGGNEQFF. The chain recombines TRBV27 with TRBJ2-1, with 11 bases that match TRBD2. V was pared by 5 bases and J by 6 bases, with 3 bases of the junction left unmatched. This CDR3 comprises 14 residues. CDR1 MNHEY and CDR2 SMNVEV come from the germline V gene (reference sequence).

The chain employs TRBV7-3 and TRBJ2-5; D possibly matches TRBD1 or TRBD2 (5 bases each). Germline-derived CDR1 and CDR2 are SGHTA and FQGTGA. The V gene lost 5 bases and the J gene lost 2 bases, with 15 bases spanning the gap. The CDR3 is 15 residues long. The CDR3 DNA follows: TGTGCCAGCAGCCCGGGGCGTGATCGGCAAGAGACCCAGTACTTC. Its protein product is CASSPGRDRQETQYF.

This clonotype was detected only a few times. The V gene is TRBV7-2, the J gene TRBJ1-1; 7 bases agree with TRBD1. The CDR3 has 15 amino acids. V dropped 5 bases and J dropped 0; count of bases not matched to a gene: 6. The V gene's germline CDR1 is SGHTA and CDR2 FQGNSA. Here the CDR3 reads CASSTGDRMNTEAFF. The DNA of the CDR3 is TGTGCCAGCAGCACCGGGGACAGAATGAACACTGAAGCTTTCTTT.

This clonotype showed up just a few times. The chain links TRBV2 to TRBJ2-5, with D possibly being TRBD1 or TRBD2 (5 bases each). The assigned J gene may be wrong: the sequence end matches TRBJ2-7 better. The CDR3 is made up of 14 amino acids. The germline V gene has CDR1 SNHLY and CDR2 FYNNEI. As DNA, the CDR3 is TGTGCCAGCAGAATGGGGGTCCCCACCTACGAGCAGTACTTC. Residues: CASRMGVPTYEQYF.

The chain joins TRBV12-3 or TRBV12-4 to TRBJ2-5; D gene ambiguous. The DNA end is more similar to TRBJ2-7, so the J call may be wrong. CDR3 length equals 15 residues. The DNA for the CDR3 is TGTGCCAGCAGCTGGTCCGGCGGTACATCCTACGAGCAGTACTTC. Translating it yields CASSWSGGTSYEQYF.

This clonotype was seen only a few times. This chain links TRBV28 with TRBJ2-5; a possible D gene is TRBD2 (7 bases). The CDR3 extends over 15 amino acids. The germline V and J ends were trimmed by 8 bases and 0 bases, with 16 bases remaining between them. Germline assignment: CDR1 MDHEN and CDR2 SYDVKM. The CDR3 reads CASRGGGSYQETQYF. The DNA for the CDR3 is TGTGCCAGCCGAGGGGGAGGGTCTTACCAAGAGACCCAGTACTTC. The full variable domain, in which reference TRBV28 and TRBJ2-5 provide the parts outside the CDR3, is DVKVTQSSRYLVKRTGEKVFLECVQDMDHENMFWYRQDPGLGLRLIYFSYDVKMKEKGDIPEGYSVSREKKERFSLILESASTNQTSMYLCASRGGGSYQETQYFGPGTRLLVL.

At least ten counts were recorded for this clonotype. The V gene is TRBV10-3, the J gene TRBJ2-1; D unresolved. The V gene lost 4 bases and the J gene lost 6 bases, with 7 bases spanning the gap. CDR3 length: 12 residues. Germline V gene sequence: CDR1 ENHRY, CDR2 SYGVKD. CDR3 DNA: TGTGCCATCAGTGGAGGCTCCAATGAGCAGTTCTTC. This encodes CAISGGSNEQFF.